This T cell receptor (beta chain) was profiled in a study of blood T cell repertoires in COVID-19. Trimming took off 5 bases at V and 6 bases at J, with 17 bases between the two ends. Germline V CDR1 and CDR2: SQVTM, ANQGSEA. CDR3 size: 13 residues. Assay used: immunoSEQ multiplex PCR; TCRdb lists only in-frame clones, some missing. In the table there are 140,000 or so clones, roughly 77% of which are singletons. This clone has more than one count but fewer than ten. The clonotype originates from an older woman with COVID-19, enrolled during active disease. This chain uses TRBV29-1 with TRBJ2-7; no clear D gene. The sequenced sample consisted of peripheral blood. The CDR3 region is CSVPGGLYGEQYF. For the CDR3, the DNA is TGCAGCGTTCCCGGTGGGCTGTATGGCGAGCAGTACTTC.